The rows below give T cell receptor beta chains drawn from one sample of a study of shared clonotypes between healthy human individuals. Here immunoSEQ multiplex PCR was the method, and the copy in TCRdb shows in-frame clones only, minus some. The top ten clones hold under 2% of a sample with 650,000 to 800,000 clones, roughly 72% of them seen once. The sequenced sample consisted of memory CD4+ T cells sorted from blood. The receptors shown here come from a woman in her twenties or thirties in good health. Each CDR3 is given with its conserved first and last residue. The order of the fields is V gene, D gene, J gene, clone size, CDR3 protein, CDR3 DNA. D genes are given only for firm matches. Only some rows state a clone size, as once, few, many or a class for expanded clones.

TRBV5-1	.	TRBJ1-4	.	CASSLLTGQQNEKLFF	TGCGCCAGCAGCTTGCTTACGGGGCAGCAGAATGAAAAACTGTTTTTT
TRBV27	TRBD1	TRBJ1-5	.	CASSPDRDQPQHF	TGTGCCAGCAGCCCGGACAGGGACCAGCCCCAGCATTTT
TRBV5-1	TRBD2	TRBJ2-5	.	CASRPTLAGAQETQYF	TGCGCCAGCAGGCCGACCCTAGCGGGGGCACAAGAGACCCAGTACTTC
TRBV12-1	.	TRBJ1-5	few	CASRYEGIVPDQPQHF	TGTGCCAGCAGGTATGAAGGGATCGTCCCTGATCAGCCCCAGCATTTT
TRBV29-1	.	TRBJ2-3	few	CSASQQYSTDTQYF	TGCAGCGCTTCTCAGCAGTACAGCACAGATACGCAGTATTTT
TRBV7-2	.	TRBJ1-3	.	CASSRAQLGSGNTIYF	TGTGCCAGCAGCAGAGCCCAATTGGGATCTGGAAACACCATATATTTT
TRBV10-3	TRBD2	TRBJ2-5	.	CAISEGRASGTGETQYF	TGTGCCATCAGCGAAGGTCGGGCTAGCGGGACGGGGGAGACCCAGTACTTC
TRBV5-1	.	TRBJ1-4	.	CASSEGTSHEKLFF	TGCGCCAGCAGCGAAGGCACGTCACATGAAAAACTGTTTTTT
TRBV28	TRBD1	TRBJ1-3	few	CASRDRAGNTIYF	TGTGCCAGCAGGGACAGGGCAGGAAACACCATATATTTT
TRBV2	.	TRBJ1-2	.	CASSERGANYGYTF	TGTGCCAGCAGTGAAAGGGGAGCTAACTATGGCTACACCTTC
TRBV19	.	TRBJ1-2	few	CASSSQGLGYTF	TGTGCCAGTAGTTCTCAAGGGCTTGGCTACACCTTC
TRBV7-2	.	TRBJ2-5	.	CASSRTAQETQYF	TGTGCCAGCAGCCGGACAGCTCAAGAGACCCAGTACTTC
TRBV27	TRBD1	TRBJ1-2	.	CASSLFFSGTGGPNYGYTF	TGTGCCAGCAGTTTATTTTTCAGTGGGACAGGGGGACCAAACTATGGCTACACCTTC
TRBV28	.	TRBJ2-1	once	CASSQGASGLHLF	TGTGCCAGCAGTCAAGGCGCCAGTGGGTTGCATCTCTTC
TRBV27	.	TRBJ2-1	.	CASSPPGGLHNNEQFF	TGTGCCAGCAGTCCCCCAGGAGGACTACACAACAATGAGCAGTTCTTC
TRBV4-1	.	TRBJ1-2	.	CASSDTQNRKTYGYTF	TGCGCCAGCAGCGATACTCAGAACCGAAAGACCTATGGCTACACCTTC
TRBV7-2	.	TRBJ2-3	many	CASSLRSGTSTQFTDTQYF	TGTGCCAGCAGCTTACGTTCAGGAACCAGCACTCAATTCACAGATACGCAGTATTTT
TRBV7-2	.	TRBJ2-3	.	CASSLVLADTQYF	TGTGCCAGCAGCTTAGTCCTCGCAGATACGCAGTATTTT
TRBV11-2	TRBD2	TRBJ2-7	.	CASSLVLADSYEQYF	TGTGCCAGCAGCTTAGTCCTAGCGGACTCCTACGAGCAGTACTTC
TRBV27	TRBD2	TRBJ2-1	.	CASSGLAGDFSSSYNEQFF	TGTGCCAGCAGTGGACTAGCGGGAGACTTCTCGAGCTCCTACAATGAGCAGTTCTTC
TRBV2	.	TRBJ2-2	.	CASKLQGTGELFF	TGTGCCAGCAAACTCCAGGGAACCGGGGAGCTGTTTTTT